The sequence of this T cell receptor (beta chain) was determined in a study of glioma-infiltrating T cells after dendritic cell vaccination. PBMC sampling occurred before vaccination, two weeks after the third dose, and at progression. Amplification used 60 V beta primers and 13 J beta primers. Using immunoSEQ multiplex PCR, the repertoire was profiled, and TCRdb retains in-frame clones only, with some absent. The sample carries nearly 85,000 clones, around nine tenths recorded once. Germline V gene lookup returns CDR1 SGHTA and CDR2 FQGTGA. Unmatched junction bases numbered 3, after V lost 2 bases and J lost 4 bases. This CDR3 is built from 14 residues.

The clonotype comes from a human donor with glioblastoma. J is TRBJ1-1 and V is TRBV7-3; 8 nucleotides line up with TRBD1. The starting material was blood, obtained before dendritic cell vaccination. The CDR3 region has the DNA TGTGCCAGCAGCTTATCAGGGGGCGGCACTGAAGCTTTCTTT. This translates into CASSLSGGGTEAFF.